This TCR beta chain derives from a study of PD-1 blockade in classical Hodgkin lymphoma. Time point given: newly diagnosed, previously untreated cHL patient sample. Concerning this clone: Its antigen remains unknown.

Using immunoSEQ multiplex PCR, the repertoire was profiled, and TCRdb retains in-frame clones only, with some absent. The sample shows 20,000 to 25,000 clones, less than 95% of them seen only once. Findings and limits, study-wide: Possibly reflecting disease activity or prior therapy, repertoire differences have causes that remain undefined.

The clonotype originates from a human donor with classical Hodgkin lymphoma. The sample taken for sequencing was peripheral blood mononuclear cells (PBMCs).

The CDR3 nucleotides are TGTGCCAGCCGACGGCAGGGGGGCAAGACCCAGTACTTC. This gives the protein CASRRQGGKTQYF. The chain is built from TRBV2 and TRBJ2-5; D is perhaps TRBD1 (7 bases). Trimming took 8 bases from V and 6 from J, leaving 16 bases between them. The germline V gene encodes CDR1 SNHLY and CDR2 FYNNEI. The CDR3 is made up of 13 amino acids.